The text below deals with one T cell receptor beta chain. What it binds is unknown. These data originate in a study of response to subunit inactivated influenza vaccine. Findings and limits, study-wide: T cells newly recruited by each seasonal influenza vaccination are few, the authors suggested.

TCRdb reanalysed the RT-PCR reads using MiXCR and keeps one entry per CDR3 protein. The sample comprises fewer than 250,000 distinct CDR3 sequences, 14% of which are singletons, and 26% rests with the top ten. The clonotype was recovered from a man aged 45 to 65 who received an inactivated influenza vaccine. The sequencing used CD8+ T cells sorted from PBMCs, collected roughly 5 days after vaccination.

This CDR3 reads CASSSYVQEEKDTEAFF. The DNA of the CDR3 is TGCGCCAGCAGCTCTTACGTACAGGAGGAGAAGGACACTGAAGCTTTCTTT. V and J are TRBV5-1 and TRBJ1-1, with D possibly matching TRBD1 (5 bases). Trimming took off 3 bases at V and 3 bases at J, with 21 bases between the two ends. This CDR3 is built from 17 residues. The germline CDR1 and CDR2 sequences are SGHRS and YFSETQ.